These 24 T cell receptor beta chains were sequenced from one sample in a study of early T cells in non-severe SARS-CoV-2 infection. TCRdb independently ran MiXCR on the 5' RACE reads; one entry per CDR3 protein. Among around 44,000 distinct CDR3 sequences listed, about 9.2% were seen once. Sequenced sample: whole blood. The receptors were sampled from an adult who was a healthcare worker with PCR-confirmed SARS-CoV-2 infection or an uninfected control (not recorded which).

The CDR3 DNA is TGTGCCAGCAGCCAGATCCTAGGGGAGGCGAACACCGGGGAGCTGTTTTTT. The encoded protein is CASSQILGEANTGELFF. V is TRBV7-8 and J is TRBJ2-2, with a weak D call TRBD2 (6 bases). CDR1 and CDR2 from the germline V gene are SGHVS and FQNEAQ. V was trimmed by 5 bases and J by 0 bases, leaving 16 bases between them. The length of the CDR3 is 17 residues.

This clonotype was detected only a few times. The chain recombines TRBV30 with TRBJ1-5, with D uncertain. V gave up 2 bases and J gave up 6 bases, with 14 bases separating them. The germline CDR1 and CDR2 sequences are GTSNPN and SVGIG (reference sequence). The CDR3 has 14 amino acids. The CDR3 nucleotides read TGTGCCTGGAGTCCCTCCCTCGGTCGTCAGCCCCAGCATTTT. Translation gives CAWSPSLGRQPQHF.

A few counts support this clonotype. The CDR3 spells CSVQVRQTNTEAFF. The CDR3 DNA sequence: TGCAGCGTTCAGGTTCGGCAGACGAACACTGAAGCTTTCTTT. The rearrangement links TRBV29-1 to TRBJ1-1; the D is unclear. Trimming took 5 bases from V and 1 from J, leaving 14 bases between them. The CDR3 covers 14 residues. Germline CDR1 reads SQVTM; CDR2 reads ANQGSEA.

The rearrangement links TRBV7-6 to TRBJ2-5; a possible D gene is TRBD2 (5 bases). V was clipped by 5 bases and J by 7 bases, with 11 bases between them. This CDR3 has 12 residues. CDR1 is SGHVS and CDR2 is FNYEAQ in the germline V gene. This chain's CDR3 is CASSAAEGTQYF. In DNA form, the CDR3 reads TGTGCCAGCAGCGCAGCGGAAGGGACCCAGTACTTC. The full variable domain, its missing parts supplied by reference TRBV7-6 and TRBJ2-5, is GAGVSQSPRYKVTKRGQDVALRCDPISGHVSLYWYRQALGQGPEFLTYFNYEAQQDKSGLPNDRFSAERPEGSISTLTIQRTEQRDSAMYRCASSAAEGTQYFGPGTRLLVL.

The CDR3: CASSLGQGERISCTF. DNA of the CDR3: TGCGCCAGCAGCTTGGGGCAGGGTGAGAGGATATCTTGCACCTTC. This rearrangement joins TRBV5-1 to TRBJ1-2; tentatively, D is TRBD1 (5 bases). The V end was cut by 0 bases, the J end by 13 bases, with 22 bases between. The germline V gene has CDR1 SGHRS and CDR2 YFSETQ. The length of the CDR3 is 15 residues.

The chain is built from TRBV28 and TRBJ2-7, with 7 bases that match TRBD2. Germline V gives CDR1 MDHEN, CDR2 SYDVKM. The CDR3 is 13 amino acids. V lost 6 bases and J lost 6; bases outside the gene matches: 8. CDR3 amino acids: CASRGSGLTEQYF. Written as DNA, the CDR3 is TGTGCCAGCAGAGGCTCGGGACTAACCGAGCAGTACTTC. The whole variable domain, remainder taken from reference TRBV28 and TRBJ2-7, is DVKVTQSSRYLVKRTGEKVFLECVQDMDHENMFWYRQDPGLGLRLIYFSYDVKMKEKGDIPEGYSVSREKKERFSLILESASTNQTSMYLCASRGSGLTEQYFGPGTRLTVT.

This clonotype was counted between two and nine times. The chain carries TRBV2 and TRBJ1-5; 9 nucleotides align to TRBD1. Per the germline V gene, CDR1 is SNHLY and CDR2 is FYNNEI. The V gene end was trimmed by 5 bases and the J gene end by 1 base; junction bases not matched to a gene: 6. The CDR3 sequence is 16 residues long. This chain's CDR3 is CASSLDRGTSNQPQHF. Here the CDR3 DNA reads TGTGCCAGCAGTCTTGACAGGGGGACGAGCAATCAGCCCCAGCATTTT. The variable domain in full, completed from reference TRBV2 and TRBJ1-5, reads EPEVTQTPSHQVTQMGQEVILRCVPISNHLYFYWYRQILGQKVEFLVSFYNNEISEKSEIFDDQFSVERPDGSNFTLKIRSTKLEDSAMYFCASSLDRGTSNQPQHFGDGTRLSIL.

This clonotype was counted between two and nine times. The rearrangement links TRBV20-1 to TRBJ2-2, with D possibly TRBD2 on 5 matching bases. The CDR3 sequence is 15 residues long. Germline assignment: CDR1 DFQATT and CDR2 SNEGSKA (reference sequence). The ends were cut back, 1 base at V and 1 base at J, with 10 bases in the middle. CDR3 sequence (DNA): TGCAGTGCTAGAGGGACTTTTAAGAACACCGGGGAGCTGTTTTTT. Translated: CSARGTFKNTGELFF.

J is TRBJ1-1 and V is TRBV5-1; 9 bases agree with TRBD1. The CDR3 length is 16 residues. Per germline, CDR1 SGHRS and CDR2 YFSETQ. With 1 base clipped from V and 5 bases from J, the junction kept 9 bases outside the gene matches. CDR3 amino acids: CASSLNRGRLVTEAFF. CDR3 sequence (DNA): TGCGCCAGCAGCTTGAACAGGGGGCGATTAGTGACTGAAGCTTTCTTT.

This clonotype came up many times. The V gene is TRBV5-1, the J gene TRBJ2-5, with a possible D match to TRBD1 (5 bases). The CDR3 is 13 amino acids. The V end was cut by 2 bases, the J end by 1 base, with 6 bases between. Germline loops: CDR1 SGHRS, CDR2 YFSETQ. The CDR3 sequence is CASSFDSQETQYF. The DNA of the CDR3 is TGCGCCAGCAGCTTCGACAGCCAAGAGACCCAGTACTTC.

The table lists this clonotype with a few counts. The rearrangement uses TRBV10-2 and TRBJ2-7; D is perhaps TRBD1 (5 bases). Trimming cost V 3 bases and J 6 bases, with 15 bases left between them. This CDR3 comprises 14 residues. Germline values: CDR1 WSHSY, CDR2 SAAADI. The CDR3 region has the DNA TGCGCCAGCAGTGAACCCTTCGACAGAGCCGAGCAGTACTTC. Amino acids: CASSEPFDRAEQYF.

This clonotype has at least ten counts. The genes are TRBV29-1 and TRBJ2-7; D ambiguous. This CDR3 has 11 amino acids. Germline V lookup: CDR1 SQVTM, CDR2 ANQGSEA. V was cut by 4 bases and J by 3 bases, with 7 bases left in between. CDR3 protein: CSVVTRYEQYF. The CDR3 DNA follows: TGCAGCGTTGTAACCCGCTACGAGCAGTACTTC.

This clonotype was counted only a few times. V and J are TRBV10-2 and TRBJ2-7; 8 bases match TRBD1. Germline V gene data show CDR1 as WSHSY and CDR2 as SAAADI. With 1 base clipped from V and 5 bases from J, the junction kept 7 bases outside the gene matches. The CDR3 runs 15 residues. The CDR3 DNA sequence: TGCGCCAGCAGTGAGTGGGTGACAGGGGTTCACGAGCAGTACTTC. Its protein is CASSEWVTGVHEQYF.

CDR3 protein: CASSPPGGWNQPQHF. CDR3 nucleotide sequence: TGTGCCAGTAGTCCCCCCGGGGGGTGGAATCAGCCCCAGCATTTT. The rearrangement links TRBV19 to TRBJ1-5, with D tentatively TRBD1 (5 bases). The V and J ends lost 5 bases and 4 bases respectively, with 15 bases between them. There are 15 residues in the CDR3. CDR1 is LNHDA and CDR2 is SQIVND in the germline V gene (reference sequence).

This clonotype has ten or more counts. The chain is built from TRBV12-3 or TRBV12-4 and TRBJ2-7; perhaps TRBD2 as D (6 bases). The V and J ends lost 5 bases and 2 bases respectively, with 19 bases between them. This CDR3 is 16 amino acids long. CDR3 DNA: TGTGCCAGCAGTCCTACCTCGGGACTCCGTGCCTACGAGCAGTACTTC. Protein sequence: CASSPTSGLRAYEQYF.

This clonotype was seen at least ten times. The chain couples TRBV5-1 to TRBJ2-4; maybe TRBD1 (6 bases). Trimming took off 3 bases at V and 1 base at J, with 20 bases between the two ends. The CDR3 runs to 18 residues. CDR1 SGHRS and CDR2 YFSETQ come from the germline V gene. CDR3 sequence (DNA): TGCGCCAGCAGCTCCTTTGAGGACAGCCTTGGGGCCAAAAACATTCAGTACTTC. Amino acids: CASSSFEDSLGAKNIQYF.

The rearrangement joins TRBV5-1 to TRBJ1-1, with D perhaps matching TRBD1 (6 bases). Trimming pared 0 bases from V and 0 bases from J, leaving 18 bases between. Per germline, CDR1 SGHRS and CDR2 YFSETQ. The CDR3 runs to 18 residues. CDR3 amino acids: CASSLAGSTGIMNTEAFF. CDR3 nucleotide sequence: TGCGCCAGCAGCTTGGCGGGTTCGACAGGTATCATGAACACTGAAGCTTTCTTT.

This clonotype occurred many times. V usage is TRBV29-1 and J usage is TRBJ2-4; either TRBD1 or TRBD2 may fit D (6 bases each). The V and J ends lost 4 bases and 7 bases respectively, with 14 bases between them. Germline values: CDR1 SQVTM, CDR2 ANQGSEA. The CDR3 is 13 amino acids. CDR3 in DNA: TGCAGCGTTGTAGGCAGGAGGGGGAACATTCAGTACTTC. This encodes CSVVGRRGNIQYF. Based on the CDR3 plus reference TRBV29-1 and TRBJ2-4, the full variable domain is SAVISQKPSRDICQRGTSLTIQCQVDSQVTMMFWYRQQPGQSLTLIATANQGSEATYESGFVIDKFPISRPNLTFSTLTVSNMSPEDSSIYLCSVVGRRGNIQYFGAGTRLSVL.

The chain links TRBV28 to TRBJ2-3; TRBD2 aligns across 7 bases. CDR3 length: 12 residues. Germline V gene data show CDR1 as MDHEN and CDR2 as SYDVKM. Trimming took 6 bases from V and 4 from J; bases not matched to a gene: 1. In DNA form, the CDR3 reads TGTGCCAGCAGAGGACTAGCAGATACGCAGTATTTT. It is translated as CASRGLADTQYF.

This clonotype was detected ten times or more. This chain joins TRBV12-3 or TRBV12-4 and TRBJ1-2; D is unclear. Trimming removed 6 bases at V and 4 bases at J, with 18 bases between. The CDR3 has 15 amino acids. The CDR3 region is CASSLLLGISYGYTF. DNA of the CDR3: TGTGCCAGCAGCCTACTCCTGGGGATTAGCTATGGCTACACCTTC.

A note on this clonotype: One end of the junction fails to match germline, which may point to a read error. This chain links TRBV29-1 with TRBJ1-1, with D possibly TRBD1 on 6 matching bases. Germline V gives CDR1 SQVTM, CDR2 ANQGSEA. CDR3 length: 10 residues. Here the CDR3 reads CSVRGTRESF. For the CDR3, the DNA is TGCAGCGTTCGCGGGACACGGGAGAGCTTT.

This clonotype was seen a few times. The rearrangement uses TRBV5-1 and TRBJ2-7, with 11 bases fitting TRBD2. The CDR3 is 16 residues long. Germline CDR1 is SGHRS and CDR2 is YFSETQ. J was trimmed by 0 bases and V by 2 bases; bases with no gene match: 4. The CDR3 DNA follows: TGCGCCAGCAGCTTTTTGGGACTAGCGGCCTCCTACGAGCAGTACTTC. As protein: CASSFLGLAASYEQYF.

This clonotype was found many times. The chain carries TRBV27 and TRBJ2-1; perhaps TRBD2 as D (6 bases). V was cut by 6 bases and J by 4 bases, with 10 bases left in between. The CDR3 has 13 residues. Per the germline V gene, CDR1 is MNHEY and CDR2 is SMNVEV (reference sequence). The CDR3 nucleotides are TGTGCCAGCAGCCTCCGGGAGTACAATGAGCAGTTCTTC. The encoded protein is CASSLREYNEQFF.

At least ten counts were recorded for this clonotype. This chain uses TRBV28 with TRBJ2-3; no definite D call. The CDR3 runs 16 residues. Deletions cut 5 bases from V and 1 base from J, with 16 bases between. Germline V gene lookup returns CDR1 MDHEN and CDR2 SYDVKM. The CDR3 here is CASSLLGIRGTDTQYF. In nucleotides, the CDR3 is TGTGCCAGCAGTCTCTTGGGCATTCGAGGCACAGATACGCAGTATTTT.